This entry lists 17 T cell receptor beta chains sequenced from one sample in a study of shared clonotypes between healthy human individuals. TCRdb's table, derived via immunoSEQ multiplex PCR, lists solely in-frame clones and lacks some. The sample has 950,000 to 1,200,000 clones; roughly 77% are singletons. Sequenced: memory CD4+ T cells from PBMCs. Stated subset: CD45RA-negative fraction. The receptors stem from a man younger than 30 in good health. Some clones in this sample may be carry-over from other donors' samples.

V is TRBV19 and J is TRBJ1-5; unclear D gene. With 0 bases removed from V and 3 bases from J, the gap between germline ends came to 9 bases. The CDR3 spans 15 residues. Looked up from germline, CDR1 is LNHDA and CDR2 is SQIVND (reference sequence). Written as DNA, the CDR3 is TGTGCCAGTAGTATAGAGGGCAGTAACAATCAGCCCCAGCATTTT. It is translated as CASSIEGSNNQPQHF.

As regards this clone: The junction differs from germline at one of its ends, possibly a read error. This chain joins TRBV19 and TRBJ1-1; no clear D gene. Germline V CDR1 and CDR2: LNHDA, SQIVND (reference sequence). This CDR3 has 12 residues. CDR3 sequence (DNA): TGTGCCAGTAGTTTAGATCATACTGAAGCTTTCTTT. Protein: CASSLDHTEAFF.

This sequence joins TRBV7-2 and TRBJ1-4; 9 nucleotides agree with TRBD1. The V and J ends lost 4 bases and 10 bases, in that order; junction bases with no gene match: 4. The germline CDR1 and CDR2 sequences are SGHTA and FQGNSA. The CDR3 loop spans 13 amino acids. CDR3 DNA sequence: TGTGCCAGCAGCTCAGACAGGGGGGGAAAACTGTTTTTT. Protein: CASSSDRGGKLFF.

This clone turned up a few times. V gene TRBV6-6 combines with J gene TRBJ1-1; D is undetermined. The CDR3 has 14 amino acids. The V end lost 10 bases, the J end lost 0 bases, and 15 bases lay between the germline ends. Germline CDR1 reads MNHNY; CDR2 reads SVGAGI (reference sequence). Here the CDR3 reads CATKGRHMNTEAFF. The CDR3 nucleotides are TGTGCCACCAAGGGCAGACATATGAACACTGAAGCTTTCTTT.

This clone showed up just a few times. This sequence joins TRBV28 and TRBJ2-7, with 7 bases matching TRBD2. Germline V CDR1 and CDR2: MDHEN, SYDVKM. V was pared by 2 bases and J by 1 base, with 11 bases of the junction left unmatched. The CDR3 extends over 17 amino acids. The CDR3 nucleotides are TGTGCCAGCAGTTTAGGGTGGTGGCGGGAGTCTTCCTACGAGCAGTACTTC. This encodes CASSLGWWRESSYEQYF.

This clone has just one count. V and J are TRBV10-3 and TRBJ2-1, with D perhaps TRBD2 (6 bases). V was cut by 3 bases and J by 8 bases, with 20 bases left in between. This CDR3 has 16 amino acids. The germline gives CDR1 ENHRY, CDR2 SYGVKD. The CDR3 loop reads CAISDYPPGLADEQFF. CDR3 sequence (DNA): TGTGCCATCAGTGACTACCCCCCGGGACTCGCAGATGAGCAGTTCTTC.

The chain has TRBV25-1 and TRBJ2-5, with a weak D call TRBD2 (6 bases). V lost 3 bases and J 1 base, leaving 12 bases between the germline ends. Germline assignment: CDR1 MGHDK and CDR2 SYGVNS. The CDR3 is made up of 15 amino acids. Written as DNA, the CDR3 is TGTGCCAGCAGTGACCCCAGCGGGCCCCAAGAGACCCAGTACTTC. Protein: CASSDPSGPQETQYF.

The CDR3 spells CASSPRQGEDTQYF. CDR3 nucleotides: TGCGCCAGCAGCCCTAGACAGGGGGAAGATACGCAGTATTTT. The chain recombines TRBV5-1 with TRBJ2-3, with 9 bases that match TRBD1. This CDR3 comprises 14 residues. Germline loops: CDR1 SGHRS, CDR2 YFSETQ. Trimming took 4 bases from V and 5 from J; bases not matched to a gene: 5.

V gene TRBV7-2 combines with J gene TRBJ2-2, with 7 positions matching TRBD1. V lost 5 bases to trimming and J lost 4 bases; unmatched junction nucleotides: 10. Germline assignment: CDR1 SGHTA and CDR2 FQGNSA. The CDR3 is made up of 16 amino acids. CDR3 region: CASSHIKGAVTGELFF. The CDR3 nucleotides read TGTGCCAGCAGCCATATAAAGGGGGCGGTCACCGGGGAGCTGTTTTTT.

The chain employs TRBV28 and TRBJ2-5, with a weak D call TRBD1 (5 bases). The germline V and J ends were trimmed by 8 bases and 5 bases, with 18 bases remaining between them. The CDR3 sequence is 14 residues long. Per germline, CDR1 MDHEN and CDR2 SYDVKM. The CDR3 is CASAGSRVWETQYF. Here the CDR3 DNA reads TGTGCCAGCGCCGGGTCCAGGGTCTGGGAGACCCAGTACTTC.

The genes are TRBV19 and TRBJ1-5; D possibly corresponds to TRBD1 (5 bases). The V end lost 3 bases, the J end lost 0 bases, and 15 bases lay between the germline ends. Germline V gene data show CDR1 as LNHDA and CDR2 as SQIVND (reference sequence). This CDR3 is 17 amino acids long. The CDR3 coding sequence is TGTGCCAGTAGTATCGCCTTACAGGTTGATAGCAATCAGCCCCAGCATTTT. This encodes CASSIALQVDSNQPQHF.

The chain employs TRBV5-6 and TRBJ1-6; D is uncertain. This CDR3 is 16 amino acids long. CDR1 is SGHDT and CDR2 is YYEEEE in the germline V gene. Deletions cut 1 base from V and 7 bases from J, with 15 bases between. CDR3 DNA sequence: TGTGCCAGCAGCTTGCTTGGACTCCGAGGCAATTCACCCCTCCACTTT. This codes for CASSLLGLRGNSPLHF.

A remark on this clone: The sample has other DNA sequences that encode this CDR3 too. V is TRBV9 and J is TRBJ2-5, with D unresolved. The CDR3 length is 13 residues. Trimming took 4 bases from V and 4 from J, leaving 11 bases between them. Germline V gives CDR1 SGDLS, CDR2 YYNGEE. CDR3 nucleotide sequence: TGTGCCAGCAGCCCGCGCCTTGGAGAGACCCAGTACTTC. It encodes CASSPRLGETQYF. Filled out from reference TRBV9 and TRBJ2-5, the complete variable domain reads DSGVTQTPKHLITATGQRVTLRCSPRSGDLSVYWYQQSLDQGLQFLIQYYNGEERAKGNILERFSAQQFPDLHSELNLSSLELGDSALYFCASSPRLGETQYFGPGTRLLVL.

The chain joins TRBV5-1 to TRBJ1-2; D ambiguous. In germline, CDR1 is SGHRS, CDR2 YFSETQ. V lost 0 bases and J 4 bases, leaving 10 bases between the germline ends. The CDR3 has 14 residues. CDR3 bases: TGCGCCAGCAGCTTGGATGCACAGTTCTATGGCTACACCTTC. Its translation: CASSLDAQFYGYTF.

Details on this clone: The junction differs from germline at one of its ends, possibly a read error. V is TRBV20-1 and J is TRBJ1-1, with D possibly TRBD1 on 5 matching bases. CDR3 size: 11 residues. Per the germline V gene, CDR1 is DFQATT and CDR2 is SNEGSKA (reference sequence). Here the CDR3 DNA reads TGCGGTGCTCAGAGGGGTAACGAAGCTTTCTTT. This translates into CGAQRGNEAFF.

This clone was detected only a few times. This sequence joins TRBV27 and TRBJ1-5, with D maybe TRBD1 (6 bases). V was trimmed by 6 bases and J by 5 bases, leaving 8 bases between them. There are 12 residues in the CDR3. Per germline, CDR1 MNHEY and CDR2 SMNVEV (reference sequence). CDR3 protein: CASSTGHQPQHF. DNA of the CDR3: TGTGCCAGCAGCACAGGGCATCAGCCCCAGCATTTT.

J is TRBJ1-5 and V is TRBV7-3; D is perhaps TRBD1 (5 bases). Germline CDR1 reads SGHTA; CDR2 reads FQGTGA. The V end lost 4 bases, the J end lost 1 base, and 8 bases lay between the germline ends. CDR3 size: 14 residues. The CDR3 spells CASSSQGSNQPQHF. The CDR3 coding sequence is TGTGCCAGCAGCTCCCAGGGAAGCAATCAGCCCCAGCATTTT.